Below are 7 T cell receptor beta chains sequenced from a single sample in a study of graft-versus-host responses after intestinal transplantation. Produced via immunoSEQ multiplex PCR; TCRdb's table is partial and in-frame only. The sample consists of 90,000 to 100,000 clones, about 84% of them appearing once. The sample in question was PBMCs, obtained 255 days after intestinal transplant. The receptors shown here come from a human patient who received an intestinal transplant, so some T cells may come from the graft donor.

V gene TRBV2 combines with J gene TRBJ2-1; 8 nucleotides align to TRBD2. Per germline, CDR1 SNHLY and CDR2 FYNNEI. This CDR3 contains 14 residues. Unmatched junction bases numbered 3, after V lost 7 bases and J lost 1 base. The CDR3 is CASKLAASYNEQFF. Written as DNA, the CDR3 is TGTGCCAGCAAACTAGCGGCGTCCTACAATGAGCAGTTCTTC.

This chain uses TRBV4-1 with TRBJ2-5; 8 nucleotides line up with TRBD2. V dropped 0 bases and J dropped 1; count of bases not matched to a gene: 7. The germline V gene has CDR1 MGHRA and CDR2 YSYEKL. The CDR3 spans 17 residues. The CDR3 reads CASSQDEGAGAQETQYF. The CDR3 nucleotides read TGCGCCAGCAGCCAAGATGAAGGAGCGGGGGCCCAAGAGACCCAGTACTTC.

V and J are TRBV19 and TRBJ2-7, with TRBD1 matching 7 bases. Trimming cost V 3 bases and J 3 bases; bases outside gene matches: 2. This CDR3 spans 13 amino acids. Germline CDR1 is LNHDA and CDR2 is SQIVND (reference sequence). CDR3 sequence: CASSIPGGYEQYF. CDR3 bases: TGTGCCAGTAGTATCCCAGGGGGCTACGAGCAGTACTTC.

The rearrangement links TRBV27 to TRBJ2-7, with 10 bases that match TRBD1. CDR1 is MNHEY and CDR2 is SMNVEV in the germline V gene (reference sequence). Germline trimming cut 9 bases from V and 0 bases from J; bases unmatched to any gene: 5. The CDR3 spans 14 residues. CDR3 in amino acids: CASKDRGASYEQYF. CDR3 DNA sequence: TGTGCCAGTAAGGACAGGGGGGCCTCCTACGAGCAGTACTTC.

This chain's CDR3 is CASSSYGRGLGGSPLHF. The CDR3 DNA is TGTGCCAGCAGTTCCTATGGGAGGGGGCTAGGGGGTTCACCCCTCCACTTT. V gene TRBV7-8 combines with J gene TRBJ1-6; the match to TRBD1 covers 7 bases. V shed 6 bases, J shed 9 bases, and the junction held 17 bases outside the gene matches. CDR1 is SGHVS, CDR2 FQNEAQ, per germline. The length of the CDR3 is 17 residues. The full variable domain, completed using reference TRBV7-8 and TRBJ1-6, is GAGVSQSPRYKVAKRGQDVALRCDPISGHVSLFWYQQALGQGPEFLTYFQNEAQLDKSGLPSDRFFAERPEGSVSTLKIQRTQQEDSAVYLCASSSYGRGLGGSPLHFGNGTRLTVT.

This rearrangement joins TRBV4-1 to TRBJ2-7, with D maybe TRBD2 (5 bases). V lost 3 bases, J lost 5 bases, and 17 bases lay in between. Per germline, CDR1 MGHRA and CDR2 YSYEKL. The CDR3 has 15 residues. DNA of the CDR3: TGCGCCAGCAGCCATCTGGGCCCGGCGGGCGACGAGCAGTACTTC. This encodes CASSHLGPAGDEQYF.

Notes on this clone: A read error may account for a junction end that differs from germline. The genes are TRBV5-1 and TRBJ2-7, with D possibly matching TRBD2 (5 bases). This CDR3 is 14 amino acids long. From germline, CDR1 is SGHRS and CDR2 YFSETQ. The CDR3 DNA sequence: TGTGCCAGCAGCTCATCCGGGATGCCCTACGAGCAGTACTTC. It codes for CASSSSGMPYEQYF. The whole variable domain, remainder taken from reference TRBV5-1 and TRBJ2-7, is KAGVTQTPRYLIKTRGQQVTLSCSPISGHRSVSWYQQTPGQGLQFLFEYFSETQRNKGNFPGRFSGRQFSNSRSEMNVSTLELGDSALYLCASSSSGMPYEQYFGPGTRLTVT.